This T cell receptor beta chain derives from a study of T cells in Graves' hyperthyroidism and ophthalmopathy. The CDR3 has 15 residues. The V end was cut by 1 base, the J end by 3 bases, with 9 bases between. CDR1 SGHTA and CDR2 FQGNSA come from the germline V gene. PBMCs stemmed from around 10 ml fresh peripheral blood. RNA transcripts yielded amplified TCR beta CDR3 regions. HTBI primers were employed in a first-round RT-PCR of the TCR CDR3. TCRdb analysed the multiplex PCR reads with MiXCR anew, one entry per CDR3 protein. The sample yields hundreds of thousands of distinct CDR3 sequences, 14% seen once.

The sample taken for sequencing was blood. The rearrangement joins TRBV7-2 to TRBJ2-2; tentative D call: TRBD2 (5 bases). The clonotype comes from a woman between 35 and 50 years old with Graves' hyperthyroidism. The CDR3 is CASSLGLAYTGELFF. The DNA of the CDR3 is TGTGCCAGCAGCTTAGGCCTAGCCTACACCGGGGAGCTGTTTTTT.